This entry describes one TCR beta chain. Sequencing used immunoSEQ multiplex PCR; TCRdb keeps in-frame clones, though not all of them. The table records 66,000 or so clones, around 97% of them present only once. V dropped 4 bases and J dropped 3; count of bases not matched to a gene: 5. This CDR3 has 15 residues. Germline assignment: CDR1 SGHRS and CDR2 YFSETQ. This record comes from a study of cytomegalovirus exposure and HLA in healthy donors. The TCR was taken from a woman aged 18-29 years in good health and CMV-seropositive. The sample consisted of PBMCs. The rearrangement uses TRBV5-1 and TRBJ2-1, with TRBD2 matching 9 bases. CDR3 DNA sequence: TGCGCCAGCAGCCAGAGCGGGGGGCTCTACAATGAGCAGTTCTTC. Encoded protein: CASSQSGGLYNEQFF.